These 13 T cell receptor beta chains were sequenced from one sample in a study of blood T cell repertoires in COVID-19. Using immunoSEQ multiplex PCR, the repertoire was profiled, and TCRdb retains in-frame clones only, with some absent. The sample carries more than 250,000 clones, around 87% recorded once. Material: PBMCs or T cells enriched from blood (not recorded which). These receptors were collected from a young woman who had recovered from COVID-19.

J is TRBJ1-2 and V is TRBV19; no clear D. CDR3 length: 14 residues. The germline CDR1 and CDR2 sequences are LNHDA and SQIVND (reference sequence). Between the trimmed V and J ends, which lost 9 bases and 2 bases, there was a span of 16 bases. As DNA, the CDR3 is TGTGCCAGCCACGAACGACAAACCAACTATGGCTACACCTTC. This sequence encodes CASHERQTNYGYTF.

V is TRBV2 and J is TRBJ1-5; 7 bases align to TRBD1. J lost 0 bases, V lost 4 bases, and 3 bases had no gene match. There are 15 residues in the CDR3. Per the germline V gene, CDR1 is SNHLY and CDR2 is FYNNEI. In nucleotides, the CDR3 is TGTGCCAGCAGTGCCCGGGACAGTAGCAATCAGCCCCAGCATTTT. This encodes CASSARDSSNQPQHF.

This rearrangement joins TRBV2 to TRBJ1-3; D may be TRBD1 (6 bases). CDR1 is SNHLY, CDR2 FYNNEI, per germline. This CDR3 region has 13 residues. With 3 bases removed from V and 6 bases from J, the gap between germline ends came to 9 bases. The CDR3 loop is CASSETGQNTIYF. In DNA form, the CDR3 reads TGTGCCAGCAGTGAGACGGGACAAAACACCATATATTTT.

This clone was seen only once. The J gene is TRBJ1-2, the V gene TRBV5-4; 7 bases line up with TRBD1. The V and J ends lost 6 bases and 8 bases, in that order; junction bases with no gene match: 13. The CDR3 is 14 residues long. The germline V gene has CDR1 SGHNT and CDR2 YYREEE (reference sequence). The CDR3 is CASTTPTGVGGYTF. Here the CDR3 DNA reads TGTGCCAGCACGACCCCTACAGGGGTGGGCGGCTACACCTTC.

This clone was recorded a few times. The chain carries TRBV30 and TRBJ1-1; tentatively, D is TRBD1 (6 bases). V was clipped by 5 bases and J by 1 base, with 11 bases between them. CDR1 and CDR2 (germline): GTSNPN, SVGIG (reference sequence). This CDR3 has 13 residues. The CDR3 spells CAWGTSENTEAFF. The CDR3 DNA reads as TGTGCCTGGGGGACATCGGAGAACACTGAAGCTTTCTTT.

The chain uses TRBV27 and TRBJ2-7; a possible D gene is TRBD2 (7 bases). The CDR3 loop spans 13 amino acids. Per germline, CDR1 MNHEY and CDR2 SMNVEV (reference sequence). The V end was cut by 6 bases, the J end by 5 bases, with 14 bases between. The CDR3 region is CASSLGGLNEQYF. The CDR3, as DNA: TGTGCCAGCAGCCTGGGGGGGCTCAACGAGCAGTACTTC.

The chain combines TRBV3-1 (or the pseudogene TRBV3-2) with TRBJ2-1, with TRBD2 identical over 8 bases. Trimming at V came to 3 bases and at J to 3 bases, leaving 4 bases not matched to a gene. This CDR3 is 15 amino acids long. CDR1 and CDR2 (germline): LGHDT, YNNKEL (reference sequence). In nucleotides, the CDR3 is TGTGCCAGCAGCCATCGGGCGGGGGGCTACAATGAGCAGTTCTTC. It yields the protein CASSHRAGGYNEQFF.

The CDR3 DNA reads as TGTGCCAGCAGCTTTCTAGCGGGGGCGGGGGATACGCAGTATTTT. It encodes CASSFLAGAGDTQYF. The chain couples TRBV7-2 to TRBJ2-3, with TRBD2 matching over 10 bases. The CDR3 is 15 amino acids. The V gene end was trimmed by 3 bases and the J gene end by 6 bases; junction bases not matched to a gene: 6. CDR1 and CDR2 (germline): SGHTA, FQGNSA.

The chain joins TRBV7-9 to TRBJ1-2, with TRBD1 matching over 8 bases. The trim removed 6 bases at V and 7 bases at J, leaving 1 base unmatched. This CDR3 comprises 11 residues. The germline V gene encodes CDR1 SEHNR and CDR2 FQNEAQ (reference sequence). The CDR3 spells CASRDRGGYTF. Here the CDR3 DNA reads TGTGCCAGCAGAGACAGGGGTGGCTACACCTTC.

The chain carries TRBV11-2 and TRBJ2-1; D not resolved. The V end lost 1 base, the J end lost 10 bases, and 14 bases lay between the germline ends. Germline V lookup: CDR1 SGHAT, CDR2 FQNNGV. The CDR3 is 14 amino acids. CDR3: CASSLASTVNEQFF. CDR3 coding DNA: TGTGCCAGCAGCTTAGCGTCGACTGTCAACGAGCAGTTCTTC. The whole variable domain, remainder taken from reference TRBV11-2 and TRBJ2-1, is EAGVAQSPRYKIIEKRQSVAFWCNPISGHATLYWYQQILGQGPKLLIQFQNNGVVDDSQLPKDRFSAERLKGVDSTLKIQPAKLEDSAVYLCASSLASTVNEQFFGPGTRLTVL.

This chain links TRBV7-9 with TRBJ2-1; TRBD1 aligns across 11 bases. CDR3 size: 15 residues. CDR1 SEHNR and CDR2 FQNEAQ come from the germline V gene (reference sequence). With 7 bases clipped from V and 7 bases from J, the junction kept 9 bases outside the gene matches. In DNA form, the CDR3 reads TGTGCCAGCACCTTGGGACAGGGGGACGGGAATGAGCAGTTCTTC. Translating it yields CASTLGQGDGNEQFF. Complete variable domain (other parts from reference TRBV7-9 and TRBJ2-1): DTGVSQNPRHKITKRGQNVTFRCDPISEHNRLYWYRQTLGQGPEFLTYFQNEAQLEKSRLLSDRFSAERPKGSFSTLEIQRTEQGDSAMYLCASTLGQGDGNEQFFGPGTRLTVL.

This sequence joins TRBV19 and TRBJ1-5; tentative D call: TRBD1 (6 bases). Germline CDR1 reads LNHDA; CDR2 reads SQIVND (reference sequence). V was trimmed by 5 bases and J by 4 bases, leaving 12 bases between them. The CDR3 is made up of 14 amino acids. The CDR3 region is CASSSEQGNQPQHF. The CDR3 DNA reads as TGTGCCAGTAGTTCTGAACAGGGTAATCAGCCCCAGCATTTT.

The chain employs TRBV5-1 and TRBJ2-7; 10 bases agree with TRBD2. Unmatched junction bases numbered 11, after V lost 2 bases and J lost 0 bases. Germline values: CDR1 SGHRS, CDR2 YFSETQ. The CDR3 runs 18 residues. CDR3 sequence: CASSLAPSGGQSSYEQYF. Here the CDR3 DNA reads TGCGCCAGCAGCTTAGCTCCTAGCGGGGGCCAGAGCTCCTACGAGCAGTACTTC.